Below, one TCR beta chain is given with its context. Original methodology: Scientists estimated how many nucleated cells there were by amplifying reference gene primers. The repertoire was sequenced with immunoSEQ multiplex PCR; TCRdb's copy has only in-frame clones and lacks some. The DNA gave D and trimming, while V, J and clone size come from that table. The sample shows over 300,000 clones, approximately 82% of them seen only once. This sample stems from a study of blood T cell repertoires in COVID-19. This CDR3 is 14 amino acids long. Germline values: CDR1 KGHDR, CDR2 SFDVKD. Trimming removed 6 bases at V and 0 bases at J, with 7 bases between.

This chain connects TRBV24-1 to TRBJ2-2; D uncertain. The specimen was peripheral blood. The receptor comes from a woman aged 45-59 years with acute or convalescent COVID-19. CDR3: CATSTFANTGELFF. In DNA form, the CDR3 reads TGTGCCACCAGTACATTCGCGAACACCGGGGAGCTGTTTTTT.